The T cell receptor beta chain described here comes from a study of shared clonotypes between healthy human individuals. In the case of this clone: At the DNA level, this CDR3 is encoded by other sequences in the same sample as well.

Sequencing was at deep level. Some clones are missing from TCRdb's copy, which holds only in-frame ones; the method was immunoSEQ multiplex PCR. The table shows about 2.3 million clones, with about nine tenths occurring only once. V was shortened by 6 bases and J by 3 bases, with 7 bases between the two germline ends. The CDR3 runs to 12 residues. From germline, CDR1 is MDHEN and CDR2 SYDVKM. The receptor comes from a man aged 18 to 29 in good health. Some clones in this sample may be carry-over from other donors' samples. The sample comprised naive CD4+ T cells from PBMCs. Subset meaning: CD45RA+ positively selected. The V call is TRBV28, the J call TRBJ2-3; D uncertain. As DNA, the CDR3 is TGTGCCAGCAGCTTACAGACAGATACGCAGTATTTT. Protein product: CASSLQTDTQYF. The entire variable domain, with the rest obtained from reference TRBV28 and TRBJ2-3, is as follows: DVKVTQSSRYLVKRTGEKVFLECVQDMDHENMFWYRQDPGLGLRLIYFSYDVKMKEKGDIPEGYSVSREKKERFSLILESASTNQTSMYLCASSLQTDTQYFGPGTRLTVL.